This TCR beta chain originates from a study of control samples from healthy donors and cancer patients. The V gene lost 1 base and the J gene lost 0 bases, with 11 bases spanning the gap. In germline, CDR1 is MGHRA, CDR2 YSYEKL. CDR3 length: 16 residues. Measured with immunoSEQ multiplex PCR; TCRdb has only the in-frame clones, and not every one. The sample records about 140,000 clones, around 88% being singletons. Sequencing was carried out using blood. The chain has TRBV4-1 and TRBJ2-3; weak D call: TRBD2 (7 bases). This receptor was obtained from a man younger than 30 in good health. Here the CDR3 reads CASSQGAGASTDTQYF. In nucleotides, the CDR3 is TGCGCCAGCAGCCAAGGTGCGGGGGCTAGCACAGATACGCAGTATTTT.